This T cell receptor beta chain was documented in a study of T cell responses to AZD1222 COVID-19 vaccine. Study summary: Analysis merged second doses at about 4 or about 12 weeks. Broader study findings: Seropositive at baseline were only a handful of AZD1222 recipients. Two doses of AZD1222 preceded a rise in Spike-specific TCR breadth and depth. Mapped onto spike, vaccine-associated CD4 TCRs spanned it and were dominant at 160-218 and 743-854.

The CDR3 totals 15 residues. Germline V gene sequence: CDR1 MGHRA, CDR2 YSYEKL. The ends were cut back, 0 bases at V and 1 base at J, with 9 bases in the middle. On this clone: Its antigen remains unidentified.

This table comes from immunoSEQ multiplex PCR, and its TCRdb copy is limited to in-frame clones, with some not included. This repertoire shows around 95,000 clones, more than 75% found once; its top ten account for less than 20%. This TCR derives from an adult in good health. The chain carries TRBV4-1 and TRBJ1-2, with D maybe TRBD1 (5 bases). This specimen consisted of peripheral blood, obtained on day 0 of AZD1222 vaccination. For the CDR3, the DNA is TGCGCCAGCAGCCAAGACGGCAGGGTTAACTATGGCTACACCTTC. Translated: CASSQDGRVNYGYTF.